The rows below give T cell receptor beta chains drawn from one sample of a study of OX40 agonist ivuxolimab in advanced cancers. Clones were read by immunoSEQ multiplex PCR, and TCRdb kept only the in-frame ones, dropping some. This repertoire shows about 120,000 clones, 90% to 95% found once; its top ten account for 0.15% to 0.17%. Sequenced material: CD4+ or CD8+ T cells sorted from blood, taken in a trial of the OX40 agonist ivuxolimab. These TCRs come from an adult with an advanced solid tumor such as melanoma, head and neck, liver or kidney cancer. The CDR3 runs from the conserved cysteine through the conserved F or W. D genes are given only for firm matches.

len: 11
v_gene: TRBV19
j_gene: TRBJ2-1
d_gene: NA
CDR3aa: CASAGGNEQFF
CDR3nt: TGTGCCAGTGCAGGAGGGAATGAGCAGTTCTTC

len: 13
v_gene: TRBV21-1
j_gene: TRBJ2-5
d_gene: NA
CDR3aa: CASSKGSCETQYF
CDR3nt: TGTGCCAGCAGCAAAGGGAGCTGCGAGACCCAGTACTTC

len: 17
v_gene: TRBV27
j_gene: TRBJ1-2
d_gene: TRBD1
CDR3aa: CASSPWTGGEANYGYTF
CDR3nt: TGTGCCAGCAGTCCTTGGACAGGGGGTGAAGCTAACTATGGCTACACCTTC

len: 14
v_gene: TRBV6-6
j_gene: TRBJ2-1
d_gene: TRBD2
CDR3aa: CASSYGTNYNEQFF
CDR3nt: TGTGCCAGCAGTTACGGGACTAACTACAATGAGCAGTTCTTC

len: 14
v_gene: TRBV7-2
j_gene: TRBJ2-7
d_gene: NA
CDR3aa: CASSFDGGPYEQYF
CDR3nt: TGTGCCAGCAGCTTCGACGGGGGGCCCTACGAGCAGTACTTC

len: 13
v_gene: TRBV6-6
j_gene: TRBJ1-3
d_gene: NA
CDR3aa: CASSLYSGNTIYF
CDR3nt: TGTGCCAGCAGTTTGTATTCTGGAAACACCATATATTTT

len: 15
v_gene: TRBV5-5
j_gene: TRBJ2-7
d_gene: NA
CDR3aa: CASSPEFIYSYEQYF
CDR3nt: TGTGCCAGCAGCCCCGAATTTATCTATTCCTACGAGCAGTACTTC

len: 18
v_gene: TRBV14
j_gene: TRBJ2-2
d_gene: NA
CDR3aa: CASSRRPYTTNRYGELFF
CDR3nt: TGTGCCAGCAGCCGGCGCCCATACACAACAAATCGGTACGGGGAGCTGTTTTTT

len: 13
v_gene: TRBV19
j_gene: TRBJ2-6
d_gene: NA
CDR3aa: CASGLSGANVLTF
CDR3nt: TGTGCCAGTGGACTCTCTGGGGCCAACGTCCTGACTTTC

len: 13
v_gene: TRBV6-1
j_gene: TRBJ2-4
d_gene: TRBD2
CDR3aa: CASGGREANIQYF
CDR3nt: TGTGCCAGCGGGGGGAGGGAGGCGAACATTCAGTACTTC

len: 15
v_gene: TRBV2
j_gene: TRBJ2-1
d_gene: TRBD2
CDR3aa: CASISGMGEGNEQFF
CDR3nt: TGTGCCAGCATCAGCGGGATGGGTGAGGGAAATGAGCAGTTCTTC

len: 14
v_gene: TRBV30
j_gene: TRBJ2-7
d_gene: NA
CDR3aa: CAWSVGQGFYEQYF
CDR3nt: TGTGCCTGGAGTGTAGGGCAGGGTTTCTACGAGCAGTACTTC

len: 13
v_gene: TRBV28
j_gene: TRBJ1-4
d_gene: TRBD1
CDR3aa: CASSSSWTGSLFF
CDR3nt: TGTGCCAGCAGTTCCTCCTGGACAGGGTCCCTGTTTTTT

len: 12
v_gene: TRBV7-2
j_gene: TRBJ1-1
d_gene: TRBD1
CDR3aa: CASSDRDREAFF
CDR3nt: TGTGCCAGCAGCGACCGGGACAGAGAAGCTTTCTTT

len: 14
v_gene: TRBV6-6
j_gene: TRBJ2-7
d_gene: TRBD1
CDR3aa: CASSYGTGNLEQYF
CDR3nt: TGTGCCAGCAGTTACGGGACAGGGAATTTGGAGCAGTACTTC